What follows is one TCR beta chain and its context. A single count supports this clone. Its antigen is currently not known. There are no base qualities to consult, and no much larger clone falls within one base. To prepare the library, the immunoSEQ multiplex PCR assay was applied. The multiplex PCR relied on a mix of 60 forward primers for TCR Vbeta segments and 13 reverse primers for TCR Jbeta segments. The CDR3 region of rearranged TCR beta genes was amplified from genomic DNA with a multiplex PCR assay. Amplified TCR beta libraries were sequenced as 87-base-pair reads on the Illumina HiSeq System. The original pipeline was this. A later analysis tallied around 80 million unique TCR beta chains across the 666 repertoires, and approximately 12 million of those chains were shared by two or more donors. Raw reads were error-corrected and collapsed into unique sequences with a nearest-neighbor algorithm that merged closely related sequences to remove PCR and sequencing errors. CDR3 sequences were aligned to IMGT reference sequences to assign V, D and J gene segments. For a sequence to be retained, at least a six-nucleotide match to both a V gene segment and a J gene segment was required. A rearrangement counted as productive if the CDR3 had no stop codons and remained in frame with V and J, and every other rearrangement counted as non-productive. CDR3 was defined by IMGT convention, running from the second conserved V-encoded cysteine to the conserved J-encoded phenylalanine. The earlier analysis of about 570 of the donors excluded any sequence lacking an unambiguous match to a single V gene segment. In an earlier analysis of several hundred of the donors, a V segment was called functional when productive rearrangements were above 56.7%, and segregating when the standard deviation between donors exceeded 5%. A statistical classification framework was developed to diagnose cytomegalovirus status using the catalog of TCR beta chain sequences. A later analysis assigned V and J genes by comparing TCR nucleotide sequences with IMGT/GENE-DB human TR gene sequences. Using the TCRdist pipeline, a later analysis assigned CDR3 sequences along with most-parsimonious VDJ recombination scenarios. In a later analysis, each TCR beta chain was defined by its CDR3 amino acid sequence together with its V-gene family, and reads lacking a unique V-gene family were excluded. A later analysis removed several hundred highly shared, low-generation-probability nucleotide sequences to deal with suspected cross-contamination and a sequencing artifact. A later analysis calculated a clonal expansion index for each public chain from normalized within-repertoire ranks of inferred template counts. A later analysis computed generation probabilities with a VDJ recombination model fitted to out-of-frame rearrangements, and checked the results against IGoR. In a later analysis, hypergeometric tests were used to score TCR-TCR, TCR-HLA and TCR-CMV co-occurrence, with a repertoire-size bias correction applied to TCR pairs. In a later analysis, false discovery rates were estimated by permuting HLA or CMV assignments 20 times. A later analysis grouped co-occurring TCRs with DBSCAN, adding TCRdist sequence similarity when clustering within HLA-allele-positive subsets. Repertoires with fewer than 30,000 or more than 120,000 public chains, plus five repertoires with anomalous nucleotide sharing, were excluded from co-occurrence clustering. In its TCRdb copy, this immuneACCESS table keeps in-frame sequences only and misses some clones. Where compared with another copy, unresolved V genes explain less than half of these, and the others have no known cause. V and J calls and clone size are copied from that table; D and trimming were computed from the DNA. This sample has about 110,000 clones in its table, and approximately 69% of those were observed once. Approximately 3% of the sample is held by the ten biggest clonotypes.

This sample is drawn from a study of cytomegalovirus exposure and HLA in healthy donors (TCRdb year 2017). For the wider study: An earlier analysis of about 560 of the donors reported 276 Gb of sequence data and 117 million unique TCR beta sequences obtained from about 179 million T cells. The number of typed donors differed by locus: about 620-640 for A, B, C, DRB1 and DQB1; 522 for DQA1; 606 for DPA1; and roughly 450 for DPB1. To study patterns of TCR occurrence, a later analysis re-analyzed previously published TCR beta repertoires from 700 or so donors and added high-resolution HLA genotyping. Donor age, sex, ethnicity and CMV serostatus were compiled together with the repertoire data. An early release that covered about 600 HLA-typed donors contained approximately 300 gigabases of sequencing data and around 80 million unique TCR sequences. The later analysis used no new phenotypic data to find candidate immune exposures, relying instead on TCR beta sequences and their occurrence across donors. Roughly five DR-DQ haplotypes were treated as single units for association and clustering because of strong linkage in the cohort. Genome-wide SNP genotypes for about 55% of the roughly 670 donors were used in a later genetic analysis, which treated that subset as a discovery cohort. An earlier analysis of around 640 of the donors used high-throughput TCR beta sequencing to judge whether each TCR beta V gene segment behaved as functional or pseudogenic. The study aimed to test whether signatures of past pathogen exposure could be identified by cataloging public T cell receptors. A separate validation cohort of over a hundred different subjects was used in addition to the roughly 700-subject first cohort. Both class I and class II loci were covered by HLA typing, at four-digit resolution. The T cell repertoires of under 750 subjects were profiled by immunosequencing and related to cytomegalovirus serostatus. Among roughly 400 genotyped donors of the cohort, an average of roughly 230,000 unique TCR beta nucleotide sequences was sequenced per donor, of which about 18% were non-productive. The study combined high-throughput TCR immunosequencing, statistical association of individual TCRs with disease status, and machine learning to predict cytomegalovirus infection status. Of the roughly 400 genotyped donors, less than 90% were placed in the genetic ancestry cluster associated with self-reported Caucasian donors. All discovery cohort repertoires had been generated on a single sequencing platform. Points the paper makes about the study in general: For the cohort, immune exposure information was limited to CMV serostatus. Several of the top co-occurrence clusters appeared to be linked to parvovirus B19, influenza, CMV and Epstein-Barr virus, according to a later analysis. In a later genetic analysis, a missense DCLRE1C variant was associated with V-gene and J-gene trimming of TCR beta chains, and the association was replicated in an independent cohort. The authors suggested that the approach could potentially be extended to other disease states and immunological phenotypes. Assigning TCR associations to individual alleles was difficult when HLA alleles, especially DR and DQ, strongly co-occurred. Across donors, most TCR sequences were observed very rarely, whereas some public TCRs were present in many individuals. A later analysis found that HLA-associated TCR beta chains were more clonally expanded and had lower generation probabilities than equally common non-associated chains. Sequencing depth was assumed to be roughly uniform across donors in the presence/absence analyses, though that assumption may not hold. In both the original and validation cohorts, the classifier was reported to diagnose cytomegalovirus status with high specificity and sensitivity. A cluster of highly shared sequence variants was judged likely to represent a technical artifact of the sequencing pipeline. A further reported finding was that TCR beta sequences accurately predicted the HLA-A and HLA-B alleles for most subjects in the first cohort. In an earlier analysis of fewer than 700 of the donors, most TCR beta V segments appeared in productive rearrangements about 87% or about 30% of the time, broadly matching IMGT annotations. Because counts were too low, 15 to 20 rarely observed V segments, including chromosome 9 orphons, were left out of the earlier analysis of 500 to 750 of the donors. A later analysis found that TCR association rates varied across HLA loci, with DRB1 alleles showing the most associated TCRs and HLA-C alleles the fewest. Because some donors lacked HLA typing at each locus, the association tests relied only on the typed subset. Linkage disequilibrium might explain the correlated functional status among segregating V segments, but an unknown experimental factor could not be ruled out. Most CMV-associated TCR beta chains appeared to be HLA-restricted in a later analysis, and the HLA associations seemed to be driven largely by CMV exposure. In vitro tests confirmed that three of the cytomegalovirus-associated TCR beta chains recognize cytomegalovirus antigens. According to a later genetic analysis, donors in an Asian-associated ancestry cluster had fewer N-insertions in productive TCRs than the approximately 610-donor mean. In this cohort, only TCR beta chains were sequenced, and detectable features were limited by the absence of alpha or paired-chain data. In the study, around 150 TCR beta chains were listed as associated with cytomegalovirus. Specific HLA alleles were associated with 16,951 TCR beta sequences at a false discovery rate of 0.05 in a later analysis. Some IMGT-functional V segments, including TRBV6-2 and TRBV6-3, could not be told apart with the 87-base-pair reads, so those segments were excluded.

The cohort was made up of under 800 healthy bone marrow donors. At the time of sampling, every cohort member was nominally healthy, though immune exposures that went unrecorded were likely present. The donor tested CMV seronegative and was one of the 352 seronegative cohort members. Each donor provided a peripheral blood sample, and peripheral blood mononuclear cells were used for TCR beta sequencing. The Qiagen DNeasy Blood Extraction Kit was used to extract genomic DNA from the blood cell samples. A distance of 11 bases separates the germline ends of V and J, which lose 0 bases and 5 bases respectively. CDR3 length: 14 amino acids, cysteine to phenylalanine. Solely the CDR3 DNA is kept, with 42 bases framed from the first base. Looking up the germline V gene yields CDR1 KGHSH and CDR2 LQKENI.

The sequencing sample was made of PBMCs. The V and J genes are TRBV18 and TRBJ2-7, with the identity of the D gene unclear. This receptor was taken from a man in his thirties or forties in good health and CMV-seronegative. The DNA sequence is TGTGCCAGCTCACCACCATCACTATCCCACGAGCAGTACTTC. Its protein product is CASSPPSLSHEQYF.